This T cell receptor beta chain appears in the sequencing data of a study of OX40 agonist ivuxolimab in advanced cancers. Study information: Patients got intravenous ivuxolimab at 0.01 to 10 mg/kg every 2 weeks. Hepatocellular carcinoma, melanoma, renal cell or head and neck cancer affected the dose-escalation patients. Earlier treatment with anti-PD-1, anti-PD-L1 or anti-CTLA-4 was permitted, and 35% to 45% had received some.

The CDR3 runs 14 residues. Trimming left V 5 bases short and J 3 bases short, with 14 bases between. CDR1 and CDR2 from the germline V gene are MNHNY and SVGAGI (reference sequence). Comment on this clone: Its antigen is still unknown.

Data came from immunoSEQ multiplex PCR; TCRdb stores just in-frame clones and leaves some out. The table includes some 50,000 clones, 88% detected once. General study results and limits: There was clonal expansion of CD4+ and CD8+ blood T cells by week 6 at 0.1 to 3.0 mg/kg.

The gene calls are TRBV6-6 and TRBJ2-7; D unresolved. This specimen was CD4+ or CD8+ T cells sorted from blood, taken in a trial of the OX40 agonist ivuxolimab. The sequence came from an adult with an advanced solid tumor such as melanoma, head and neck, liver or kidney cancer. The DNA for the CDR3 is TGTGCCAGCAGTCCCAGGCAGTTAGTCTACGAGCAGTACTTC. Its translation: CASSPRQLVYEQYF.